The sample holds a few counts of the clone carrying this T cell receptor (beta chain). Its matching antigen is unknown. Germline V CDR1 and CDR2: SEHNR, FQNEAQ (reference sequence). The CDR3 consists of 12 residues. Stated treatment: oral pan-JAK inhibitor, 5-10 mg twice daily. The source of the sample is a study of CD8+ T cells in alopecia areata. Findings and caveats of the study: Besides other cells, scalp samples also yield sequences of resident alphabeta T cells from normal skin.

TCR sequencing used cDNA made by reverse transcription of extracted RNA. The protocol was immunoSEQ multiplex PCR, while the TCRdb copy is restricted to in-frame clones and leaves out a portion. Of roughly 210,000 clones listed, less than 45% are singletons. This sequence joins TRBV7-9 and TRBJ2-7, with 7 nucleotides matching TRBD2. This clonotype originated in a human donor with alopecia areata. Sequenced material: CD4+ T cells sorted from blood, taken around week 37, from a patient treated with tofacitinib. The CDR3 DNA follows: TGTGCTACTCGGGACTACTCCTACGAGCAGTACTTC. Its translation: CATRDYSYEQYF.